This TCR beta chain was observed in a study of T-cell memory formation after mild COVID-19. Findings and caveats of the study: Chiefly within CM and EM were the contracting CD4+ clones; CD8+ ones were within EMRA. Clones shrinking from day 15 to 85 showed even CD4/CD8 mixes; later expanders tilted CD4+.

Constant-segment-primed 5'RACE gave TCR alpha and TCR beta cDNA libraries with sample barcodes and UMIs. TCRdb processed the 5' RACE reads anew with MiXCR; each CDR3 protein has one entry. Of under 250,000 distinct CDR3 sequences in the sample, 10% to 13% are singletons; the top ten hold just over 3%. The junction had 4 bases not matched to a gene; V was cut back by 5 bases and J by 8 bases. CDR3 size: 14 residues. About this clonotype itself: Its antigen is not identified.

The V gene is TRBV12-3 or TRBV12-4, the J gene TRBJ1-6, with TRBD1 identical over 9 bases. This TCR was sampled from a man younger than 30 who had mild COVID-19 (a few samples of this study predate the infection). Cell type and time point are not known. The sample consisted of PBMCs or a T cell subset sorted from them (not recorded which). The CDR3 bases are TGTGCCAGCAGTCCGGGACAGGGCTATTCACCCCTCCACTTT. Translating gives CASSPGQGYSPLHF.